These 21 T cell receptor beta chains were all obtained from the same sample, sequenced in a study of spatial heterogeneity in lung cancer (dated by TCRdb to about 2019). Library prep was done by 5' RACE. This sample was sequenced with a NextSeq 500. TCRdb reworked the public reads: Q25 trimming with fastp, MiXCR clone assembly, productive beta chains retained. Entries are consolidated by CDR3 protein sequence, retaining the most common genes and DNA. Within this sample are 9,500 or so distinct CDR3 sequences, with around 7.3% of them counted one time only. Clones ranked in the top ten supply approximately 19% of the sample. Reading the label with the study, this specimen's time point is: sample taken at primary tumor resection. Their target antigens are unknown. Results and caveats for the whole study, not just this receptor: The tumor nonsynonymous mutation count correlated with the number of expanded intratumoral alpha and beta TCRs.

Sequenced material: lung tumor tissue, taken at surgery. All receptors derive from a male donor with early-stage non-small cell lung cancer.

This clonotype was found many times. V usage is TRBV25-1 and J usage is TRBJ2-7; 11 bases are a match to TRBD2. This CDR3 comprises 15 residues. V shed 3 bases and J 5 bases; nucleotides not matched to a gene: 6. Germline CDR1 MGHDK, CDR2 SYGVNS. The CDR3 coding sequence is TGTGCCAGCAGTGATCTAGCGGGAGGAGACAACGAGCAGTACTTC. Protein sequence: CASSDLAGGDNEQYF.

This clonotype was detected many times. This chain uses TRBV5-1 with TRBJ2-5, with 7 bases that match TRBD2. The V gene end was trimmed by 1 base and the J gene end by 1 base; junction bases not matched to a gene: 7. This CDR3 has 16 amino acids. Germline CDR1 SGHRS, CDR2 YFSETQ. CDR3 protein: CASSLWAGVGQETQYF. The CDR3 bases are TGCGCCAGCAGCTTGTGGGCGGGAGTGGGCCAAGAGACCCAGTACTTC.

The sample holds many counts of this clonotype. V is TRBV28 and J is TRBJ2-6, with TRBD1 matching 10 bases. The V gene's germline CDR1 is MDHEN and CDR2 SYDVKM. This CDR3 has 16 residues. Trimming removed 2 bases from V and 4 bases from J; junction bases left unmatched: 2. CDR3 in DNA: TGTGCCAGCAGTTTAGACAGGGGGCCCGGGGCCAACGTCCTGACTTTC. Protein product: CASSLDRGPGANVLTF.

This clonotype ranks as medium-sized. This CDR3 reads CASSPGTGPGEKLFF. In DNA, the CDR3 is TGTGCCAGCAGCCCCGGGACAGGGCCTGGGGAAAAACTGTTTTTT. The V and J genes are TRBV4-2 and TRBJ1-4; 9 nucleotides agree with TRBD1. This CDR3 has 15 residues. Germline V CDR1 and CDR2: LGHNA, YNFKEQ. V dropped 4 bases and J dropped 8; count of bases not matched to a gene: 8.

The chain combines TRBV11-3 with TRBJ1-1; no definite D call. Trimming shortened V by 4 bases and J by 1 base, and 4 bases separated the two germline ends. The CDR3 has 12 residues. Germline V gene sequence: CDR1 SGHNT, CDR2 YENEEA. CDR3: CASSSQNTEAFF. In DNA, the CDR3 is TGTGCCAGCAGCTCCCAGAACACTGAAGCTTTCTTT. Full variable domain (remainder filled in from reference TRBV11-3 and TRBJ1-1): EAGVVQSPRYKIIEKKQPVAFWCNPISGHNTLYWYLQNLGQGPELLIRYENEEAVDDSQLPKDRFSAERLKGVDSTLKIQPAELGDSAVYLCASSSQNTEAFFGQGTRLTVV.

This clonotype was recorded many times. The V call is TRBV7-6, the J call TRBJ2-2; D possibly corresponds to TRBD1 (6 bases). V was cut by 5 bases and J by 0 bases, with 7 bases left in between. The CDR3 has 14 amino acids. CDR1 SGHVS and CDR2 FNYEAQ come from the germline V gene. The CDR3 nucleotides are TGTGCCAGCAGCCACAGGGCGAACACCGGGGAGCTGTTTTTT. Its protein product is CASSHRANTGELFF.

This clonotype has a count of ten or more. The chain combines TRBV5-1 with TRBJ1-1; D is unclear. CDR3 size: 13 residues. Trimming shortened V by 5 bases and J by 2 bases, and 10 bases separated the two germline ends. Germline CDR1 SGHRS, CDR2 YFSETQ. The CDR3 DNA is TGCGCCAGCAGTAATTTTGAAAACACTGAAGCTTTCTTT. Translation gives CASSNFENTEAFF.

The chain joins TRBV29-1 to TRBJ2-6; perhaps TRBD1 as D (6 bases). There are 17 residues in the CDR3. Germline CDR1 is SQVTM and CDR2 is ANQGSEA. V was shortened by 1 base and J by 2 bases, with 15 bases between the two germline ends. CDR3 residues: CSVEGQGLGTGANVLTF. The CDR3 region has the DNA TGCAGCGTTGAAGGGCAGGGGCTGGGAACTGGGGCCAACGTCCTGACTTTC.

This clonotype appeared once. This chain connects TRBV7-2 to TRBJ2-7, with 10 bases lining up with TRBD2. The CDR3 covers 14 residues. V was pared by 5 bases and J by 2 bases, with 3 bases of the junction left unmatched. Germline V CDR1 and CDR2: SGHTA, FQGNSA. The CDR3 nucleotides are TGTGCCAGCAGCCCCGGGACTAGCGCCTACGAGCAGTACTTC. It codes for CASSPGTSAYEQYF.

This clonotype was recorded at least ten times. The chain employs TRBV24-1 and TRBJ2-3, with D perhaps matching TRBD1 or TRBD2 (5 bases each). The CDR3 spans 16 residues. V lost 2 bases and J 0 bases, leaving 11 bases between the germline ends. The germline V gene has CDR1 KGHDR and CDR2 SFDVKD. This chain's CDR3 is CATSDYGGPSTDTQYF. The CDR3 region has the DNA TGTGCCACCAGTGATTATGGGGGACCTAGCACAGATACGCAGTATTTT.

This chain links TRBV12-3 or TRBV12-4 with TRBJ2-3, with D possibly TRBD2 on 6 matching bases. V was pared by 5 bases and J by 4 bases, with 16 bases between. The length of the CDR3 is 15 residues. DNA for the CDR3: TGTGCCAGCAGTCCTGACGGGAGACCCGCAGATACGCAGTATTTT. It encodes CASSPDGRPADTQYF.

This sequence joins TRBV29-1 and TRBJ2-1; a weak D match, TRBD2 (6 bases). The V gene's germline CDR1 is SQVTM and CDR2 ANQGSEA. V was trimmed by 6 bases and J by 1 base, leaving 16 bases between them. This CDR3 has 15 amino acids. CDR3 sequence: CSVGSNLGSYNEQFF. The DNA of the CDR3 is TGCAGCGTCGGGAGCAACCTAGGGTCCTACAATGAGCAGTTCTTC.

The V and J genes are TRBV3-1 and TRBJ2-1; 9 nucleotides line up with TRBD2. CDR3 length equals 16 residues. In germline, CDR1 is LGHDT, CDR2 YNNKEL (reference sequence). The trim removed 1 base at V and 4 bases at J, leaving 5 bases unmatched. The CDR3 reads CASSQGGLAVYNEQFF. The CDR3 coding sequence is TGTGCCAGCAGCCAAGGGGGACTAGCAGTGTACAATGAGCAGTTCTTC.

This clonotype was seen at least ten times. V gene TRBV5-1 combines with J gene TRBJ2-5; 7 nucleotides match TRBD2. The germline gives CDR1 SGHRS, CDR2 YFSETQ. CDR3 size: 14 residues. The J segment lost 0 bases and the V segment lost 2 bases, leaving 1 base of the junction unmatched. The CDR3 region has the DNA TGCGCCAGCAGCTTCAGCGGGAACCAAGAGACCCAGTACTTC. The encoded protein is CASSFSGNQETQYF. The whole variable domain, remainder taken from reference TRBV5-1 and TRBJ2-5, is KAGVTQTPRYLIKTRGQQVTLSCSPISGHRSVSWYQQTPGQGLQFLFEYFSETQRNKGNFPGRFSGRQFSNSRSEMNVSTLELGDSALYLCASSFSGNQETQYFGPGTRLLVL.

The V and J genes are TRBV6-2 or TRBV6-3 and TRBJ2-1, with TRBD2 identical over 13 bases. This CDR3 has 16 residues. Germline values: CDR1 MNHEY, CDR2 SVGEGT. The V gene end was trimmed by 5 bases and the J gene end by 9 bases; junction bases not matched to a gene: 10. The CDR3 protein is CASSTPLAGGLSEQFF. In nucleotides, the CDR3 is TGTGCCAGCAGTACCCCACTAGCGGGGGGGCTTAGTGAGCAGTTCTTC.

V usage is TRBV7-2 and J usage is TRBJ2-5, with a possible D match to TRBD2 (5 bases). V dropped 0 bases and J dropped 5 bases, with 13 bases sitting between them. The germline CDR1 and CDR2 sequences are SGHTA and FQGNSA. The CDR3 extends over 15 amino acids. CDR3 sequence: CASSLAGSSGETQYF. The CDR3 DNA reads as TGTGCCAGCAGCTTAGCGGGGAGTAGTGGGGAGACCCAGTACTTC.

In DNA form, the CDR3 reads TGCAGTGCTAGAGCTCGGACAGGAGGCGACTGGTCCGAGCAGTACTTC. Translation: CSARARTGGDWSEQYF. The chain couples TRBV20-1 to TRBJ2-7; TRBD1 agrees at 7 bases. The CDR3 extends over 16 amino acids. V lost 1 base, J lost 6 bases, and 15 bases stayed unmatched. Germline CDR1 is DFQATT and CDR2 is SNEGSKA (reference sequence).

This chain joins TRBV3-1 and TRBJ2-7; TRBD1 agrees at 7 bases. V gave up 4 bases and J gave up 4 bases; unmatched junction bases: 4. This CDR3 comprises 13 residues. Germline V lookup: CDR1 LGHDT, CDR2 YNNKEL (reference sequence). CDR3 in amino acids: CASSRTGTYEQYF. In DNA, the CDR3 is TGTGCCAGCAGCCGGACAGGAACGTACGAGCAGTACTTC.

The sample holds many counts of this clonotype. CDR3 sequence reads: CASTAGTSHEQFF. The DNA for the CDR3 is TGTGCCAGCACCGCGGGGACGAGCCATGAGCAGTTCTTC. The chain combines TRBV7-9 with TRBJ2-1; D is possibly TRBD2 (6 bases). The CDR3 consists of 13 residues. V lost 7 bases and J 8 bases, leaving 15 bases between the germline ends. The germline V gene encodes CDR1 SEHNR and CDR2 FQNEAQ (reference sequence).

This clonotype was found a few times. V is TRBV30 and J is TRBJ1-6, with D hard to call. V was shortened by 0 bases and J by 6 bases, with 12 bases between the two germline ends. This CDR3 spans 15 amino acids. Germline V CDR1 and CDR2: GTSNPN, SVGIG (reference sequence). Here the CDR3 DNA reads TGTGCCTGGAGTGTCCATAGGACTTCTAATTCACCCCTCCACTTT. Translation gives CAWSVHRTSNSPLHF.

This clonotype was seen repeatedly, ten times or more. The J gene is TRBJ1-5, the V gene TRBV15; maybe TRBD1 (5 bases). Germline-derived CDR1 and CDR2 are LNHNV and YYDKDF (reference sequence). There are 16 residues in the CDR3. V gave up 1 base and J gave up 1 base, with 11 bases separating them. CDR3 protein: CATSRGQLGSNQPQHF. The CDR3 region has the DNA TGTGCCACCAGCAGAGGACAGTTAGGAAGCAATCAGCCCCAGCATTTT.